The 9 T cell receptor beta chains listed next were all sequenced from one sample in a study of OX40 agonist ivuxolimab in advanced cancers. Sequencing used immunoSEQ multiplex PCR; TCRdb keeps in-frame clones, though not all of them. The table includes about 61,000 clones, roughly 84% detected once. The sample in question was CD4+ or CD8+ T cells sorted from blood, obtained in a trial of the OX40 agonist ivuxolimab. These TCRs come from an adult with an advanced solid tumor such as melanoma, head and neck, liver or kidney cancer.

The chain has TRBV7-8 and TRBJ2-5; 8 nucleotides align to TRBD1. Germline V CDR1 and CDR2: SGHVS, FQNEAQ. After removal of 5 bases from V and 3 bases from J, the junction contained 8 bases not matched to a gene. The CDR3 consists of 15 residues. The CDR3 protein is CASSIRTGYEETQYF. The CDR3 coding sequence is TGTGCCAGCAGCATCAGGACAGGGTACGAAGAGACCCAGTACTTC.

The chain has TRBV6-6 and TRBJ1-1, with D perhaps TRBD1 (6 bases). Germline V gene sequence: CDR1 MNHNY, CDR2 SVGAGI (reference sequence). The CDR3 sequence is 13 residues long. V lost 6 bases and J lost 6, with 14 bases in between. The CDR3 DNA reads TGTGCCAGCAGACCGACTCCAGGGGCTGAAGCTTTCTTT. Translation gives CASRPTPGAEAFF.

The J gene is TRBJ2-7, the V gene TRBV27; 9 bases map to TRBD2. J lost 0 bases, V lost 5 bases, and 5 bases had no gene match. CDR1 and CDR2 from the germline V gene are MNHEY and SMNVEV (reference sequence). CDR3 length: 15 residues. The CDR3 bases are TGTGCCAGCAGTACGCTAGCGGGGCCCTCCTACGAGCAGTACTTC. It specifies CASSTLAGPSYEQYF.

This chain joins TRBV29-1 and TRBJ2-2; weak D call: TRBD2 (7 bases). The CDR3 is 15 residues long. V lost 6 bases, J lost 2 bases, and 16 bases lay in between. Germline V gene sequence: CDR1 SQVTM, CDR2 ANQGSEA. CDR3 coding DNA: TGCAGCGTCCGGGGGGCGGGCCTCAACACCGGGGAGCTGTTTTTT. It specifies CSVRGAGLNTGELFF.

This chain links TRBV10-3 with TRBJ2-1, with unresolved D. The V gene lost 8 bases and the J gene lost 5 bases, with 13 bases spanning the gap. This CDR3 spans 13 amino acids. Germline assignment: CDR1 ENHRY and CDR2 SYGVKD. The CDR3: CAILDGFDNEQFF. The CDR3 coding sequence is TGTGCCATCTTAGATGGATTTGACAATGAGCAGTTCTTC.

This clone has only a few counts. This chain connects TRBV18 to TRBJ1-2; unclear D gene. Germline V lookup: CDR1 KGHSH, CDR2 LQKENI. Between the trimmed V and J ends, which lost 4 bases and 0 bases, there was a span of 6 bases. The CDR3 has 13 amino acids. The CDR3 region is CASSRDSNYGYTF. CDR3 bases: TGTGCCAGCTCACGAGATTCTAACTATGGCTACACCTTC.

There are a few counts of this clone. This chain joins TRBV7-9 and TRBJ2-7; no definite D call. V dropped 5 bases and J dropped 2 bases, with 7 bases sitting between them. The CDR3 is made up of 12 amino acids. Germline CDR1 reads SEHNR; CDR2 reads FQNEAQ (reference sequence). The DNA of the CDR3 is TGTGCCAGCAGCCCGGACCCCTACGAGCAGTACTTC. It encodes CASSPDPYEQYF.

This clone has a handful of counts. As DNA, the CDR3 is TGTGCCAGCACCAAAGGCACAGGGAGCTCCTACGAGCAGTACTTC. This encodes CASTKGTGSSYEQYF. This sequence joins TRBV6-5 and TRBJ2-7; possibly TRBD1 for D (6 bases). Germline CDR1 is MNHEY and CDR2 is SVGAGI. The CDR3 length is 15 residues. The V end was cut by 7 bases, the J end by 0 bases, with 16 bases between.

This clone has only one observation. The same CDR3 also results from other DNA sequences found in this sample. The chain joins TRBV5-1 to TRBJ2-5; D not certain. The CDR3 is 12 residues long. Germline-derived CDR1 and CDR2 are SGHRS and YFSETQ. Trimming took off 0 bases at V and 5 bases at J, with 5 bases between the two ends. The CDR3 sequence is CASSLALETQYF. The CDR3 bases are TGCGCCAGCAGCTTGGCCCTTGAGACCCAGTACTTC. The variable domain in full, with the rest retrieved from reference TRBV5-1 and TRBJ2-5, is KAGVTQTPRYLIKTRGQQVTLSCSPISGHRSVSWYQQTPGQGLQFLFEYFSETQRNKGNFPGRFSGRQFSNSRSEMNVSTLELGDSALYLCASSLALETQYFGPGTRLLVL.